These 9 T cell receptor beta chains originate from one sample sequenced in a study of shared clonotypes between healthy human individuals. Assay used: immunoSEQ multiplex PCR; TCRdb lists only in-frame clones, some missing. Of some 2,500,000 clones detected, around 90% appear once; the ten largest clones hold 0.37%. Sequencing was carried out using naive CD4+ T cells from PBMCs. Specified subset: CD45RA+ positively selected. Receptors originate from a young man in good health. Some clones in this sample may be carry-over from other donors' samples.

The rearrangement links TRBV5-1 to TRBJ2-3; D unresolved. The CDR3 is made up of 16 amino acids. V gave up 1 base and J gave up 0 bases, with 12 bases separating them. The germline CDR1 and CDR2 sequences are SGHRS and YFSETQ. Written as DNA, the CDR3 is TGCGCCAGCAGCTTGAGGGTCCAGTCTAGCACAGATACGCAGTATTTT. Its translation: CASSLRVQSSTDTQYF.

This sequence joins TRBV29-1 and TRBJ2-7, with D hard to call. Germline V CDR1 and CDR2: SQVTM, ANQGSEA. The CDR3 extends over 11 amino acids. The ends were cut back, 4 bases at V and 4 bases at J, with 8 bases in the middle. DNA for the CDR3: TGCAGCGTTGCACAGCAGTACGAGCAGTACTTC. Translation gives CSVAQQYEQYF.

The V gene is TRBV6-1, the J gene TRBJ2-5, with D tentatively TRBD2 (6 bases). Germline V gives CDR1 MNHNS, CDR2 SASEGT. The V end lost 2 bases, the J end lost 5 bases, and 12 bases lay between the germline ends. CDR3 length: 14 residues. CDR3 protein: CASSERLGRETQYF. The DNA of the CDR3 is TGTGCCAGCAGTGAACGACTAGGTCGTGAGACCCAGTACTTC.

This chain connects TRBV18 to TRBJ1-5; TRBD1 might be the D (6 bases). The CDR3 has 13 residues. V was shortened by 5 bases and J by 5 bases, with 10 bases between the two germline ends. The germline CDR1 and CDR2 sequences are KGHSH and LQKENI. CDR3 loop: CASSGGMDQPQHF. Written as DNA, the CDR3 is TGTGCCAGCTCAGGGGGCATGGATCAGCCCCAGCATTTT.

V usage is TRBV6-4 and J usage is TRBJ1-1; D remains ambiguous. Deletions cut 2 bases from V and 10 bases from J, with 11 bases between. Per germline, CDR1 MRHNA and CDR2 SNTAGT. CDR3 size: 12 residues. This chain's CDR3 is CASSDPAGRAFF. The CDR3 bases are TGTGCCAGCAGTGACCCGGCAGGTCGAGCTTTCTTT.

V and J are TRBV6-5 and TRBJ2-2; D unclear. Germline CDR1 MNHEY, CDR2 SVGAGI. The CDR3 consists of 14 residues. V dropped 3 bases and J dropped 4 bases, with 9 bases sitting between them. This chain's CDR3 is CASSYPTLTGELFF. The CDR3 DNA reads as TGTGCCAGCAGTTATCCAACCCTCACCGGGGAGCTGTTTTTT.

The chain combines TRBV28 with TRBJ1-2; TRBD1 is a possible D gene (6 bases). The CDR3 loop spans 13 amino acids. Per germline, CDR1 MDHEN and CDR2 SYDVKM. The V and J ends lost 6 bases and 2 bases respectively, with 10 bases between them. DNA of the CDR3: TGTGCCAGCAGGATGGACAGCAACTATGGCTACACCTTC. Translating gives CASRMDSNYGYTF.

The rearrangement uses TRBV5-1 and TRBJ2-5; tentative D call: TRBD2 (6 bases). The V end was cut by 4 bases, the J end by 4 bases, with 11 bases between. The germline CDR1 and CDR2 sequences are SGHRS and YFSETQ. This CDR3 has 13 residues. CDR3 in amino acids: CASSAGPLETQYF. The CDR3 DNA sequence: TGCGCCAGCAGCGCGGGACCATTAGAGACCCAGTACTTC. Supplemented by reference TRBV5-1 and TRBJ2-5, the full variable domain reads KAGVTQTPRYLIKTRGQQVTLSCSPISGHRSVSWYQQTPGQGLQFLFEYFSETQRNKGNFPGRFSGRQFSNSRSEMNVSTLELGDSALYLCASSAGPLETQYFGPGTRLLVL.

This chain joins TRBV5-1 and TRBJ2-2; D gene ambiguous. Germline values: CDR1 SGHRS, CDR2 YFSETQ. The CDR3 runs to 13 residues. The V and J ends lost 4 bases and 7 bases respectively, with 11 bases between them. The CDR3 here is CASSRYQNGELFF. The DNA for the CDR3 is TGCGCCAGCAGCCGCTACCAAAACGGGGAGCTGTTTTTT.